The rows below give T cell receptor beta chains drawn from one sample of a study of T cells in Graves' hyperthyroidism and ophthalmopathy. TCRdb itself ran the multiplex PCR reads through MiXCR, one entry per CDR3 protein. The table lists under 550,000 distinct CDR3 sequences, about 20% of them singletons. Sequenced: blood. Receptors originate from a man aged 35 to 55 with Graves' ophthalmopathy. Each CDR3 is given with its conserved first and last residue. Each record gives: J gene, D gene, clone size, V gene, CDR3 DNA, CDR3 protein. A D gene is named only where the DNA matches it firmly. Part of the rows lack a size; the others show once, few, many or a class for expanded clones.

>TRBJ2-5|-|few|TRBV6-1
TGTGCCAGCAGACCTGTAGAGACCCAGTACTTC
CASRPVETQYF
>TRBJ2-6|-|-|TRBV7-9
TGTGCCAGCAGAAAAAGGCGGACAGAAGGGACCCTCTCTGGGGCCAACGTCCTGACTTTC
CASRKRRTEGTLSGANVLTF
>TRBJ2-7|TRBD2|many|TRBV27
TGTGCCAGCAGTTTTGAAGGGACTAGCGGATACTACGAGCAGTACTTC
CASSFEGTSGYYEQYF
>TRBJ2-7|TRBD2|-|TRBV20-1
TGCAGTGCTCGTTCGACTAGCGGGACCTACGAGCAGTACTTC
CSARSTSGTYEQYF
>TRBJ1-1|TRBD1|-|TRBV5-1
TGCGCCAGCAGCTTGGCCGGACAGGCCACTGAAGCTTTCTTT
CASSLAGQATEAFF
>TRBJ1-6|TRBD1|many|TRBV5-1
TGCGCCAGCAGCTTGGGGGGACAGAATTCACCCCTCCACTTT
CASSLGGQNSPLHF
>TRBJ2-7|-|few|TRBV4-3
TGCGCCAGCAGCCAAGAATGGGCCCACTACGAGCAGTACTTC
CASSQEWAHYEQYF
>TRBJ1-4|-|many|TRBV6-1
TGTGCCAGCAGGAATAGCGGTCCGGCTAATGAAAAACTGTTTTTT
CASRNSGPANEKLFF
>TRBJ2-7|-|few|TRBV19
TGTGCCAGTAGTATTGAGGCCGGATTGGGGGCCTACGAGCAGTACTTC
CASSIEAGLGAYEQYF
>TRBJ2-7|-|many|TRBV24-1
TGTGCCACCTTCCGGACTGGGAGCTCCTACGAGCAGTACTTC
CATFRTGSSYEQYF
>TRBJ1-1|-|-|TRBV5-6
TGTGCCAGCAGCTTCCTAGGATCGGGAGGGAGGGGGGCTGAAGCTTTCTTT
CASSFLGSGGRGAEAFF
>TRBJ2-5|-|few|TRBV5-1
TGCGCCGGCAGCTCAGGAGCGGTACAAGAGACCCAGTACTTC
CAGSSGAVQETQYF
>TRBJ2-5|-|-|TRBV7-4
TGTGCCAGCAGCTTAGCGATAGGGCAAGAGACCCAGTACTTC
CASSLAIGQETQYF
>TRBJ1-1|-|-|TRBV10-3
TGTGCCATCAGATCTACAGGGAACACTGAAGCTTTCTTT
CAIRSTGNTEAFF
>TRBJ2-5|TRBD2|many|TRBV4-2
TGTGCCAGCAGCCATGGACTAGCGGGGAAACAAGAGACCCAGTACTTC
CASSHGLAGKQETQYF
>TRBJ1-5|-|-|TRBV6-1
TGTGCCAGCAGTAGGGCAGGAGGACGTTGGAGCAATCAGCCCCAGCATTTT
CASSRAGGRWSNQPQHF
>TRBJ1-2|-|few|TRBV3-1
TGTGCCAGCAGCCATAGAGGGACCTCTAACTATGGCTACACCTTC
CASSHRGTSNYGYTF
>TRBJ1-3|-|-|TRBV28
TGTGCCAGCGAATCCCCCGGAGGCTCTGGAAACACCATATATTTT
CASESPGGSGNTIYF
>TRBJ1-2|TRBD1|-|TRBV6-1
TGTGCCAGCAGCCTCGACAGGGTCCATGGCTACACCTTC
CASSLDRVHGYTF
>TRBJ2-3|TRBD2|few|TRBV6-1
TGTGCCAGCAGCCCGGGACTAGCTCGGGCCACAGATACGCAGTATTTT
CASSPGLARATDTQYF
>TRBJ2-7|-|-|TRBV28
TGTGCCACCACTTCGCTGAGGGGAGACGAGCAGTACTTC
CATTSLRGDEQYF
>TRBJ2-2|TRBD1|few|TRBV28
TGTGCCAGCATTCCAGGGGGCGCAGGCGGGGAGCTGTTTTTT
CASIPGGAGGELFF
>TRBJ2-2|-|-|TRBV24-1
TGTGCCACCAGTGATCCAGGGGGGGCGAACACCGGGGAGCTGTTTTTT
CATSDPGGANTGELFF